Following are 9 T cell receptor beta chains from one sample sequenced in a study of cytomegalovirus exposure and HLA in healthy donors. The study ran its PCR with 60 Vbeta and 13 Jbeta primers. TCRdb's copy holds only in-frame clones and misses some; the assay was immunoSEQ multiplex PCR. Of about 130,000 clones in the sample, approximately 81% were seen once. The sequenced sample consisted of PBMCs. These receptors originate from a male donor in good health and CMV-seronegative.

This chain joins TRBV28 and TRBJ1-2; 9 bases are a match to TRBD1. The trim removed 5 bases at V and 1 base at J, leaving 11 bases unmatched. Germline V CDR1 and CDR2: MDHEN, SYDVKM. The CDR3 length is 17 residues. CDR3 protein: CASSAPTTGGINYGYTF. The CDR3 bases are TGTGCCAGCAGTGCCCCGACGACAGGGGGAATTAACTATGGCTACACCTTC.

This clone was counted a single time. This chain connects TRBV7-2 to TRBJ2-5; D may be TRBD2 (5 bases). CDR1 is SGHTA, CDR2 FQGNSA, per germline. The CDR3 is made up of 13 amino acids. The V and J ends lost 4 bases and 1 base respectively, with 7 bases between them. CDR3: CASSSSGQETQYF. In nucleotides, the CDR3 is TGTGCCAGCAGCTCGAGCGGCCAAGAGACCCAGTACTTC.

The chain combines TRBV29-1 with TRBJ2-5; TRBD1 agrees at 9 bases. The CDR3 has 13 amino acids. The germline V gene encodes CDR1 SQVTM and CDR2 ANQGSEA. V gave up 5 bases and J gave up 5 bases; unmatched junction bases: 6. CDR3 in amino acids: CSVRQGGRETQYF. In DNA form, the CDR3 reads TGCAGCGTTCGACAGGGGGGAAGGGAGACCCAGTACTTC.

The count of this clone is one. The chain couples TRBV9 to TRBJ2-6, with 9 bases lining up with TRBD1. Germline CDR1 and CDR2: SGDLS and YYNGEE. Losses at the gene ends were 4 bases for V and 2 bases for J; bases not matched to a gene: 10. This CDR3 is built from 18 residues. The CDR3 DNA reads as TGTGCCAGCAGCCCGAAGGGACAGGGATCCGCTGGGGCCAACGTCCTGACTTTC. This translates into CASSPKGQGSAGANVLTF.

This chain links TRBV7-2 with TRBJ1-5, with D unresolved. The CDR3 spans 15 residues. Per the germline V gene, CDR1 is SGHTA and CDR2 is FQGNSA. Trimming removed 1 base at V and 4 bases at J, with 11 bases between. As DNA, the CDR3 is TGTGCCAGCAGCTTAGGTAGAGGCAGAAATCAGCCCCAGCATTTT. This gives the protein CASSLGRGRNQPQHF.

This clone has a handful of counts. This rearrangement joins TRBV27 to TRBJ2-7; 9 bases are a match to TRBD1. CDR1 and CDR2 (germline): MNHEY, SMNVEV (reference sequence). Losses at the gene ends were 7 bases for V and 2 bases for J; bases not matched to a gene: 9. The CDR3 sequence is 15 residues long. The CDR3 loop reads CASTQVGTGTYEQYF. Written as DNA, the CDR3 is TGTGCCAGCACCCAAGTCGGGACAGGGACCTACGAGCAGTACTTC.

There are a few counts of this clone. The chain has TRBV28 and TRBJ1-2; unclear D gene. CDR1 MDHEN and CDR2 SYDVKM come from the germline V gene. The V gene lost 4 bases and the J gene lost 0 bases, with 3 bases spanning the gap. This CDR3 is built from 12 residues. The CDR3: CASSSSNYGYTF. The CDR3 DNA follows: TGTGCCAGCAGTTCCTCTAACTATGGCTACACCTTC.

Concerning this clone itself: A junction boundary mismatches the germline segment, possibly from a read error. The chain carries TRBV13 and TRBJ1-6; 8 nucleotides line up with TRBD1. The CDR3 totals 18 residues. Germline CDR1 reads PRHDT; CDR2 reads FYEKMQ (reference sequence). The CDR3: CAGSQVPTGGTYNSPLHF. Written as DNA, the CDR3 is TGTGCCGGCAGCCAAGTCCCCACAGGGGGGACCTATAATTCACCCCTCCACTTT.

The chain has TRBV13 and TRBJ2-1; 11 bases align to TRBD2. There are 15 residues in the CDR3. V shed 5 bases, J shed 12 bases, and the junction held 12 bases outside the gene matches. CDR1 and CDR2 (germline): PRHDT, FYEKMQ (reference sequence). The CDR3 nucleotides are TGTGCCAGCAGCCAGCTAGCGGGAGGCCCTCTATGGCAGTTCTTC. Protein sequence: CASSQLAGGPLWQFF.